The 4 T cell receptor beta chains presented below share a single source sample, sequenced in a study of blood T cell repertoires in COVID-19. Generated by immunoSEQ multiplex PCR, the TCRdb table keeps only in-frame clones and is missing some. The sample yields 220,000 or so clones, less than 85% seen once. Sequences were obtained from peripheral blood. These receptors all stem from a woman between 70 and 85 years old with acute or convalescent COVID-19.

This clone turned up a few times. The chain's CDR3 is CASSSPRRSGNTGELFF. CDR3 in DNA: TGTGCCAGCAGCTCCCCCCGTAGGTCAGGGAATACCGGGGAGCTGTTTTTT. The chain has TRBV7-6 and TRBJ2-2, with D possibly matching TRBD1 (5 bases). V dropped 4 bases and J dropped 5 bases, with 20 bases sitting between them. The CDR3 loop spans 17 amino acids. Germline V gene sequence: CDR1 SGHVS, CDR2 FNYEAQ.

The V and J genes are TRBV29-1 and TRBJ2-7, with a weak D call TRBD2 (6 bases). CDR3 length equals 12 residues. Germline V gives CDR1 SQVTM, CDR2 ANQGSEA. Between the trimmed V and J ends, which lost 4 bases and 2 bases, there was a span of 9 bases. CDR3 sequence: CSVVGGAYEQYF. The CDR3 DNA follows: TGCAGCGTTGTTGGCGGGGCCTACGAGCAGTACTTC.

The CDR3 is CASSWQGSTDTQYF. In DNA form, the CDR3 reads TGCGCCAGCAGCTGGCAGGGTAGCACAGATACGCAGTATTTT. The chain is built from TRBV5-1 and TRBJ2-3, with a tentative D call TRBD1 (5 bases). The CDR3 is made up of 14 amino acids. From germline, CDR1 is SGHRS and CDR2 YFSETQ. Trimming removed 3 bases at V and 0 bases at J, with 8 bases between.

V and J are TRBV30 and TRBJ1-2; 7 bases are shared with TRBD1. The germline gives CDR1 GTSNPN, CDR2 SVGIG (reference sequence). The CDR3 is made up of 14 amino acids. V shed 3 bases and J 1 base; nucleotides not matched to a gene: 5. The CDR3 loop reads CAWSGQGDNYGYTF. The DNA for the CDR3 is TGTGCCTGGAGCGGTCAGGGGGATAACTATGGCTACACCTTC.